The 22 T cell receptor beta chains reported below all come from one sample, sequenced in a study of shared T cell receptors in the human thymus. Clones were read by immunoSEQ multiplex PCR, and TCRdb kept only the in-frame ones, dropping some. The data hold hundreds of thousands of clones, with around nine tenths observed a single time. The sample also formed part of further work on human thymus T cells.

Sequenced sample: thymocytes. The receptors were gathered from a boy under two years old with a congenital heart defect.

This clone was detected once. CDR3 sequence: CASSQARGTGDTEAFF. The CDR3 DNA reads as TGCGCCAGCAGCCAAGCCCGGGGGACGGGGGACACTGAAGCTTTCTTT. This sequence joins TRBV4-3 and TRBJ1-1; TRBD1 might be the D (5 bases). Germline V CDR1 and CDR2: LGHNA, YSLEER. This CDR3 region has 16 residues. Deletions cut 1 base from V and 3 bases from J, with 15 bases between.

The chain combines TRBV6-4 with TRBJ1-6; D may be TRBD1 (5 bases). CDR1 and CDR2 from the germline V gene are MRHNA and SNTAGT. CDR3 length: 15 residues. Trimming took off 7 bases at V and 8 bases at J, with 18 bases between the two ends. The CDR3 sequence is CASKPRAQGDSPLHF. Here the CDR3 DNA reads TGTGCCAGCAAACCCAGGGCGCAGGGCGATTCACCCCTCCACTTT.

This clone came up once. For the CDR3, the DNA is TGTGCCAGCAGCGGGTGGGCGACAGGAGGCCCCGGGCAGTACTTC. It specifies CASSGWATGGPGQYF. The gene calls are TRBV7-2 and TRBJ2-7; a weak D match, TRBD1 (6 bases). With 5 bases removed from V and 9 bases from J, the gap between germline ends came to 23 bases. In germline, CDR1 is SGHTA, CDR2 FQGNSA. The CDR3 has 15 amino acids.

The chain recombines TRBV5-6 with TRBJ2-3, with D unresolved. Germline loops: CDR1 SGHDT, CDR2 YYEEEE. The CDR3 runs to 16 residues. Trimming removed 0 bases at V and 2 bases at J, with 13 bases between. The CDR3 loop is CASSLAVGRLTDTQYF. The CDR3 region has the DNA TGTGCCAGCAGCTTGGCCGTGGGCCGCCTCACAGATACGCAGTATTTT.

This chain connects TRBV4-2 to TRBJ1-3, with D maybe TRBD1 (6 bases). The germline V and J ends were trimmed by 3 bases and 0 bases, with 15 bases remaining between them. CDR1 is LGHNA and CDR2 is YNFKEQ in the germline V gene. CDR3 length: 17 residues. In DNA form, the CDR3 reads TGTGCCAGCAGCCAGTTACCGGGACACCCCTCTGGAAACACCATATATTTT. As protein: CASSQLPGHPSGNTIYF.

The chain has TRBV30 and TRBJ2-1; 7 bases agree with TRBD2. This CDR3 contains 15 residues. The germline gives CDR1 GTSNPN, CDR2 SVGIG (reference sequence). The trim removed 0 bases at V and 1 base at J, leaving 3 bases unmatched. CDR3 sequence reads: CAWSVTAGSYNEQFF. The CDR3 DNA follows: TGTGCCTGGAGTGTAACAGCGGGATCCTACAATGAGCAGTTCTTC.

The chain is built from TRBV9 and TRBJ2-7, with a weak D call TRBD2 (6 bases). The CDR3 is made up of 15 amino acids. The germline V gene has CDR1 SGDLS and CDR2 YYNGEE. The V and J ends lost 0 bases and 3 bases respectively, with 13 bases between them. CDR3: CASSVGVSGDYEQYF. The CDR3 nucleotides read TGTGCCAGCAGCGTAGGGGTTAGCGGCGACTACGAGCAGTACTTC.

This sequence joins TRBV27 and TRBJ2-1; 12 bases match TRBD2. V lost 6 bases, J lost 4 bases, and 7 bases stayed unmatched. This CDR3 comprises 16 residues. Germline V gene data show CDR1 as MNHEY and CDR2 as SMNVEV (reference sequence). The CDR3 protein is CASSPGTSGLYNEQFF. For the CDR3, the DNA is TGTGCCAGCAGCCCGGGGACTAGCGGGTTGTACAATGAGCAGTTCTTC.

This clone was observed a handful of times. The chain is built from TRBV11-3 and TRBJ1-2, with D maybe TRBD1 (5 bases). Trimming pared 5 bases from V and 4 bases from J, leaving 11 bases between. The CDR3 spans 13 residues. Germline CDR1 is SGHNT and CDR2 is YENEEA. The CDR3 loop reads CASSQGVSYGYTF. The CDR3 DNA follows: TGTGCCAGCAGCCAAGGGGTTAGCTATGGCTACACCTTC. Looking up the rest from reference TRBV11-3 and TRBJ1-2 gives the full variable domain: EAGVVQSPRYKIIEKKQPVAFWCNPISGHNTLYWYLQNLGQGPELLIRYENEEAVDDSQLPKDRFSAERLKGVDSTLKIQPAELGDSAVYLCASSQGVSYGYTFGSGTRLTVV.

The chain uses TRBV14 and TRBJ2-7, with 9 bases matching TRBD2. CDR3 size: 15 residues. Germline CDR1 and CDR2: SGHDN and FVKESK. Trimming took 1 base from V and 3 from J; bases not matched to a gene: 4. CDR3 residues: CASSQGGRAFYEQYF. CDR3 bases: TGTGCCAGCAGCCAAGGCGGGAGGGCCTTCTACGAGCAGTACTTC.

This chain joins TRBV30 and TRBJ2-2; 7 bases match TRBD2. The CDR3 is made up of 16 amino acids. Germline V gene sequence: CDR1 GTSNPN, CDR2 SVGIG (reference sequence). V lost 0 bases and J lost 3; bases outside the gene matches: 7. The CDR3 region is CAWSVRGRPHTGELFF. The DNA for the CDR3 is TGTGCCTGGAGTGTGCGGGGGAGACCCCACACCGGGGAGCTGTTTTTT.

This clone was observed a single time. The chain combines TRBV27 with TRBJ2-3; 11 bases agree with TRBD2. This CDR3 region has 14 residues. Trimming removed 2 bases from V and 11 bases from J; junction bases left unmatched: 6. CDR1 and CDR2 (germline): MNHEY, SMNVEV (reference sequence). CDR3 DNA sequence: TGTGCCAGCAGTTTAAGCGGGACTAGCGGCAAGCAGTATTTT. It codes for CASSLSGTSGKQYF.

This chain uses TRBV5-6 with TRBJ1-1; D might be TRBD1 (6 bases). The CDR3 has 12 amino acids. V was cut by 4 bases and J by 12 bases, with 16 bases left in between. Germline V gene sequence: CDR1 SGHDT, CDR2 YYEEEE. The CDR3 DNA reads TGTGCCAGCAGCCCCGTGTCAGGGGATCCTTTCTTT. Protein sequence: CASSPVSGDPFF. Full variable domain (outside the CDR3, taken from reference TRBV5-6 and TRBJ1-1): DAGVTQSPTHLIKTRGQQVTLRCSPKSGHDTVSWYQQALGQGPQFIFQYYEEEERQRGNFPDRFSGHQFPNYSSELNVNALLLGDSALYLCASSPVSGDPFFGQGTRLTVV.

V is TRBV28 and J is TRBJ1-1, with TRBD1 matching over 7 bases. Per the germline V gene, CDR1 is MDHEN and CDR2 is SYDVKM. Germline trimming cut 10 bases from V and 5 bases from J; bases unmatched to any gene: 7. This CDR3 has 12 amino acids. CDR3 DNA: TGTGCCACCCAACAGGGGAGAACTGAAGCTTTCTTT. It is translated as CATQQGRTEAFF.

This chain joins TRBV5-4 and TRBJ1-2; 9 bases line up with TRBD1. CDR3 size: 16 residues. Trimming at V came to 3 bases and at J to 5 bases, leaving 11 bases not matched to a gene. Germline V gene data show CDR1 as SGHNT and CDR2 as YYREEE (reference sequence). DNA of the CDR3: TGTGCCAGCAGCTCCCCGCCGGGACAGGGTATATATGGCTACACCTTC. Encoded protein: CASSSPPGQGIYGYTF.

The CDR3 is CASSNPGQGDTEAFF. The CDR3 region has the DNA TGTGCCAGCAGTAATCCGGGACAGGGGGACACTGAAGCTTTCTTT. The gene calls are TRBV2 and TRBJ1-1; 11 nucleotides match TRBD1. The CDR3 runs 15 residues. CDR1 is SNHLY and CDR2 is FYNNEI in the germline V gene. Trimming at V came to 5 bases and at J to 3 bases, leaving 5 bases not matched to a gene.

This clone came up a few times. V is TRBV28 and J is TRBJ2-1; 13 bases match TRBD2. Germline CDR1 and CDR2: MDHEN and SYDVKM. With V trimmed by 5 bases and J by 4 bases, 8 bases remained unmatched. The CDR3 length is 17 residues. The CDR3 sequence: CASSRRLGLAGYNEQFF. CDR3 bases: TGTGCCAGCAGTCGTAGACTGGGACTAGCGGGATACAATGAGCAGTTCTTC. The complete variable domain, with remaining parts taken from reference TRBV28 and TRBJ2-1, reads DVKVTQSSRYLVKRTGEKVFLECVQDMDHENMFWYRQDPGLGLRLIYFSYDVKMKEKGDIPEGYSVSREKKERFSLILESASTNQTSMYLCASSRRLGLAGYNEQFFGPGTRLTVL.

J is TRBJ2-1 and V is TRBV28, with D possibly TRBD2 on 6 matching bases. Deletions cut 7 bases from V and 0 bases from J, with 16 bases between. The CDR3 covers 16 residues. CDR1 and CDR2 (germline): MDHEN, SYDVKM. In DNA form, the CDR3 reads TGTGCCAGCACCACTACTAGCTATCCCTCCTACAATGAGCAGTTCTTC. This translates into CASTTTSYPSYNEQFF.

V is TRBV20-1 and J is TRBJ2-7; the D gene is possibly TRBD1 (6 bases). Germline CDR1 and CDR2: DFQATT and SNEGSKA (reference sequence). This CDR3 contains 11 residues. Trimming pared 7 bases from V and 7 bases from J, leaving 14 bases between. In nucleotides, the CDR3 is TGCAGTGTAATACAGGGCCCTGAGCAGTACTTC. Its protein product is CSVIQGPEQYF.

The V and J genes are TRBV25-1 and TRBJ2-3; possibly TRBD2 for D (5 bases). Trimming left V 3 bases short and J 0 bases short, with 10 bases between. The CDR3 consists of 15 residues. CDR1 is MGHDK, CDR2 SYGVNS, per germline. The CDR3 loop is CASSELATSTDTQYF. In DNA form, the CDR3 reads TGTGCCAGCAGTGAGTTAGCGACTAGCACAGATACGCAGTATTTT.

This rearrangement joins TRBV28 to TRBJ2-6; TRBD2 matches at 7 bases. Germline-derived CDR1 and CDR2 are MDHEN and SYDVKM. This CDR3 has 16 residues. After removal of 8 bases from V and 0 bases from J, the junction contained 7 bases not matched to a gene. CDR3 amino acids: CASLGGEGSGANVLTF. CDR3 sequence (DNA): TGTGCCAGCCTCGGTGGGGAGGGCTCTGGGGCCAACGTCCTGACTTTC.

The gene calls are TRBV5-6 and TRBJ2-3, with TRBD2 matching over 11 bases. The trim removed 5 bases at V and 7 bases at J, leaving 9 bases unmatched. The CDR3 sequence is 15 residues long. Per the germline V gene, CDR1 is SGHDT and CDR2 is YYEEEE. The CDR3 region has the DNA TGTGCCAGCAGACTAGCGGGAGACGATTGTAATACGCAGTATTTT. It encodes CASRLAGDDCNTQYF.